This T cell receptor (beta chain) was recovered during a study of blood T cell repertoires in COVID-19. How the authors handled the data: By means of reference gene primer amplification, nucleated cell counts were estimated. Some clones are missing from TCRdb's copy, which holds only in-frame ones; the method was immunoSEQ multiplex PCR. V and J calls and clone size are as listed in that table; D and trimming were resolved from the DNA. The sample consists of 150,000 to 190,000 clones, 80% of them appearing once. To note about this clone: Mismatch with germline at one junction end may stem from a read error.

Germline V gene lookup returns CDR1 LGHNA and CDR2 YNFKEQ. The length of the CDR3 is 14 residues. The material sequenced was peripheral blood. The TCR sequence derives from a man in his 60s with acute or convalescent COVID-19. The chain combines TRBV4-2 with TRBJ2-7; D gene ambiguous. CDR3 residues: CASSQVQTSSEQYF. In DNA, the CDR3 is TGTGCCAGCAGCCAAGTTCAGACATCCTCCGAGCAGTACTTC.